The next 29 T cell receptor beta chains were all read from a single sample in a study of blood T cell repertoires in COVID-19. TCRdb's table, derived via immunoSEQ multiplex PCR, lists solely in-frame clones and lacks some. The sample lists hundreds of thousands of clones, about 87% occurring once. Sequences were obtained from peripheral blood. The source of these receptors is a woman aged 25 to 39 with COVID-19, enrolled during active disease.

V gene TRBV28 combines with J gene TRBJ2-1; 10 bases map to TRBD2. Germline V gives CDR1 MDHEN, CDR2 SYDVKM. CDR3 size: 18 residues. The V gene end was trimmed by 4 bases and the J gene end by 2 bases; junction bases not matched to a gene: 11. CDR3 nucleotides: TGTGCCAGCAGTTATAAGGTAGCGGGGGGCCAGCCCTACAATGAGCAGTTCTTC. It encodes CASSYKVAGGQPYNEQFF.

The rearrangement joins TRBV29-1 to TRBJ1-2; no reliable D call. This CDR3 is 16 amino acids long. Trimming took 1 base from V and 0 from J, leaving 15 bases between them. CDR1 is SQVTM and CDR2 is ANQGSEA in the germline V gene. Written as DNA, the CDR3 is TGCAGCGTTGAAGGTTGGGGAGGGAGTGCTAACTATGGCTACACCTTC. Translation gives CSVEGWGGSANYGYTF.

The chain is built from TRBV6-2 or TRBV6-3 and TRBJ2-3; 8 bases are shared with TRBD2. Germline CDR1 reads MNHEY; CDR2 reads SVGEGT. The CDR3 consists of 17 residues. J gave up 4 bases and V 5 bases, and 14 bases lay outside the gene matches. The CDR3: CASSTRSSGSIADTQYF. The CDR3 DNA sequence: TGTGCCAGCAGTACTCGGAGCAGCGGGAGTATCGCAGATACGCAGTATTTT.

This sequence joins TRBV4-3 and TRBJ1-3, with D possibly matching TRBD1 (5 bases). Germline V CDR1 and CDR2: LGHNA, YSLEER. The V gene lost 4 bases and the J gene lost 4 bases, with 17 bases spanning the gap. The CDR3 is 16 residues long. CDR3: CASSRVTGDRGNTIYF. CDR3 sequence (DNA): TGCGCCAGCAGCCGAGTTACAGGAGACAGAGGAAACACCATATATTTT.

This chain links TRBV11-3 with TRBJ2-3, with D perhaps matching TRBD1 (7 bases). Looked up from germline, CDR1 is SGHNT and CDR2 is YENEEA. V was shortened by 1 base and J by 5 bases, with 19 bases between the two germline ends. The CDR3 has 17 residues. The CDR3 sequence is CASSLGGDSLSRDTQYF. CDR3 sequence (DNA): TGTGCCAGCAGCTTAGGGGGGGACAGCTTATCCCGAGATACGCAGTATTTT.

This chain links TRBV24-1 with TRBJ2-1; a weak D match, TRBD1 (5 bases). The CDR3 extends over 13 amino acids. Looked up from germline, CDR1 is KGHDR and CDR2 is SFDVKD. Trimming stripped 2 bases from V and 8 bases from J, with 9 bases between. CDR3 in amino acids: CATSDSTDHEQFF. The CDR3 region has the DNA TGTGCCACCAGTGATTCGACAGACCATGAGCAGTTCTTC.

The V call is TRBV23-1, the J call TRBJ1-2; D call uncertain. TRBV23-1 is an ORF, with its function uncertain. The CDR3 spans 12 residues. The V and J ends lost 4 bases and 5 bases respectively, with 8 bases between them. CDR3 protein: CASSPGGYGYTF. Written as DNA, the CDR3 is TGCGCCAGCAGTCCCGGCGGGTATGGCTACACCTTC.

The rearrangement links TRBV25-1 to TRBJ1-6; 9 bases line up with TRBD1. CDR3 length equals 16 residues. J gave up 11 bases and V 5 bases, and 13 bases lay outside the gene matches. Germline V gene sequence: CDR1 MGHDK, CDR2 SYGVNS. In nucleotides, the CDR3 is TGTGCCAGCAGTCTCGGGACAGGGCCCTACGGGGCACCCCTCCACTTT. This gives the protein CASSLGTGPYGAPLHF.

The chain employs TRBV11-2 and TRBJ1-1, with D unresolved. Germline CDR1 and CDR2: SGHAT and FQNNGV. This CDR3 is built from 15 residues. Between the trimmed V and J ends, which lost 5 bases and 3 bases, there was a span of 16 bases. In DNA, the CDR3 is TGTGCCAGCAGCCCCGGAGGGAACTACGACACTGAAGCTTTCTTT. It translates to CASSPGGNYDTEAFF.

As DNA, the CDR3 is TGTGCCATCAGTGTTCAGACAGGAAATAATTCACCCCTCCACTTT. It specifies CAISVQTGNNSPLHF. The chain combines TRBV10-3 with TRBJ1-6; D possibly corresponds to TRBD1 (6 bases). CDR3 length: 15 residues. Germline values: CDR1 ENHRY, CDR2 SYGVKD. Trimming took 4 bases from V and 5 from J, leaving 12 bases between them.

The chain uses TRBV11-2 and TRBJ1-4; D is possibly TRBD1 (5 bases). The CDR3 covers 15 residues. The germline V and J ends were trimmed by 3 bases and 5 bases, with 13 bases remaining between them. CDR1 and CDR2 (germline): SGHAT, FQNNGV. The DNA for the CDR3 is TGTGCCAGCAGCTTGGAGGGCGGACAAAATGAAAAACTGTTTTTT. Protein: CASSLEGGQNEKLFF.

The chain combines TRBV29-1 with TRBJ2-2; TRBD1 matches 7 bases. This CDR3 comprises 15 residues. Trimming cost V 7 bases and J 1 base; bases outside gene matches: 9. The germline V gene encodes CDR1 SQVTM and CDR2 ANQGSEA. The CDR3 sequence is CSATTGTENTGELFF. In DNA, the CDR3 is TGCAGCGCTACAACCGGGACAGAGAACACCGGGGAGCTGTTTTTT.

The rearrangement joins TRBV3-1 (or the pseudogene TRBV3-2) to TRBJ2-7; 9 bases fit TRBD2. Germline CDR1 reads LGHDT; CDR2 reads YNNKEL (reference sequence). V lost 0 bases to trimming and J lost 3 bases; unmatched junction nucleotides: 6. This CDR3 has 16 residues. The CDR3 DNA sequence: TGTGCCAGCAGCCAAGATCAGAAGCGGGGGGTCTACGAGCAGTACTTC. This encodes CASSQDQKRGVYEQYF.

This clone has only a few counts. This sequence joins TRBV9 and TRBJ2-1; D is unclear. Germline V CDR1 and CDR2: SGDLS, YYNGEE. This CDR3 region has 13 residues. The V gene lost 3 bases and the J gene lost 5 bases, with 9 bases spanning the gap. CDR3 protein: CASSGALNNEQFF. The CDR3 DNA is TGTGCCAGCAGCGGGGCACTTAACAATGAGCAGTTCTTC.

Remarks on this clone: The junction differs from germline at one of its ends, possibly a read error. V gene TRBV7-7 combines with J gene TRBJ2-1, with D maybe TRBD1 (6 bases). The CDR3 length is 15 residues. Germline assignment: CDR1 SSHAT and CDR2 FNYEAQ (reference sequence). CDR3 sequence: CASSFSDSESNEQFF. The CDR3 nucleotides read TGTGCTAGCAGCTTTTCGGACAGCGAGAGCAATGAGCAGTTCTTC.

This sequence joins TRBV27 and TRBJ1-2; D gene uncertain. V was clipped by 0 bases and J by 5 bases, with 16 bases between them. Germline CDR1 is MNHEY and CDR2 is SMNVEV (reference sequence). This CDR3 spans 16 amino acids. The CDR3 loop is CASSLSWRLGNYGYTF. CDR3 DNA: TGTGCCAGCAGTTTATCGTGGAGGCTCGGAAATTATGGCTACACCTTC.

The CDR3 nucleotides read TGCGCCAGCAGCCAAGGGACAGTAAGCACAGATACGCAGTATTTT. This sequence encodes CASSQGTVSTDTQYF. V gene TRBV4-3 combines with J gene TRBJ2-3; perhaps TRBD1 as D (6 bases). CDR1 and CDR2 from the germline V gene are LGHNA and YSLEER. The CDR3 spans 15 residues. Trimming left V 1 base short and J 0 bases short, with 8 bases between.

The genes are TRBV3-1 (or the pseudogene TRBV3-2) and TRBJ1-4; TRBD1 is a possible D gene (5 bases). Germline CDR1 is LGHDT and CDR2 is YNNKEL (reference sequence). Trimming took 0 bases from V and 7 from J, leaving 30 bases between them. The CDR3 spans 21 residues. CDR3 amino acids: CASSQEPDHSRMPWGGEKLFF. DNA of the CDR3: TGTGCCAGCAGCCAAGAACCCGATCATTCAAGGATGCCGTGGGGGGGTGAAAAACTGTTTTTT.

The J gene is TRBJ2-3, the V gene TRBV25-1, with D perhaps matching TRBD2 (5 bases). Germline V CDR1 and CDR2: MGHDK, SYGVNS. The CDR3 length is 13 residues. Deletions cut 2 bases from V and 7 bases from J, with 10 bases between. This chain's CDR3 is CASSEGSRHTQYF. As DNA, the CDR3 is TGTGCCAGCAGTGAAGGGAGCCGGCATACGCAGTATTTT.

This clone was detected a few times. The J gene is TRBJ1-1, the V gene TRBV7-9; D gene unclear. The ends were cut back, 1 base at V and 7 bases at J, with 10 bases in the middle. Germline V gene data show CDR1 as SEHNR and CDR2 as FQNEAQ (reference sequence). CDR3 length equals 13 residues. The CDR3, as DNA: TGTGCCAGCAGCTTAGTGGTCCACATTGAAGCTTTCTTT. Its protein product is CASSLVVHIEAFF.

V gene TRBV5-4 combines with J gene TRBJ2-5, with 7 bases lining up with TRBD2. J lost 3 bases, V lost 3 bases, and 2 bases had no gene match. The CDR3 has 13 amino acids. Per the germline V gene, CDR1 is SGHNT and CDR2 is YYREEE (reference sequence). Here the CDR3 DNA reads TGTGCCAGCAGCTCGGGGAGGGAAGAGACCCAGTACTTC. It is translated as CASSSGREETQYF.

The chain uses TRBV10-2 and TRBJ2-3; 7 nucleotides match TRBD1. CDR1 is WSHSY, CDR2 SAAADI, per germline. The CDR3 covers 14 residues. The ends lost 7 bases at V and 1 base at J; junction bases unmatched: 5. The CDR3 DNA reads as TGCGCCAGCAAACAGGGGCATGGCACAGATACGCAGTATTTT. It translates to CASKQGHGTDTQYF.

The V call is TRBV7-2, the J call TRBJ2-2; tentatively, D is TRBD2 (5 bases). CDR1 is SGHTA, CDR2 FQGNSA, per germline. V shed 1 base and J shed 0 bases, with 12 bases lying between them. The CDR3 has 17 amino acids. The CDR3, as DNA: TGTGCCAGCAGCTTAGGGCCGGCGGGTACGAACACCGGGGAGCTGTTTTTT. Residues: CASSLGPAGTNTGELFF.

The table lists this clone with many counts. This chain uses TRBV6-4 with TRBJ2-1; TRBD2 might be the D (5 bases). The length of the CDR3 is 14 residues. Trimming stripped 3 bases from V and 6 bases from J, with 12 bases between. From germline, CDR1 is MRHNA and CDR2 SNTAGT. As DNA, the CDR3 is TGTGCCAGCAGTGAAGTTAGCGAGAGCAATGAGCAGTTCTTC. The encoded protein is CASSEVSESNEQFF.

V is TRBV4-3 and J is TRBJ2-7; 9 bases fit TRBD1. J was trimmed by 3 bases and V by 4 bases; bases with no gene match: 7. The CDR3 runs to 15 residues. Per the germline V gene, CDR1 is LGHNA and CDR2 is YSLEER. CDR3 region: CASSPTGGGFYEQYF. The CDR3 region has the DNA TGCGCCAGCAGCCCCACAGGGGGCGGATTCTACGAGCAGTACTTC.

V and J are TRBV6-6 and TRBJ2-1; TRBD2 is a possible D gene (6 bases). Germline loops: CDR1 MNHNY, CDR2 SVGAGI (reference sequence). The length of the CDR3 is 16 residues. V lost 5 bases and J lost 5, with 19 bases in between. The CDR3 spells CASSLTLAGSHNEQFF. CDR3 DNA: TGTGCCAGCAGTCTAACTCTGGCGGGGAGCCACAATGAGCAGTTCTTC.

The rearrangement joins TRBV29-1 to TRBJ2-5; maybe TRBD2 (6 bases). The CDR3 is 14 amino acids. Germline values: CDR1 SQVTM, CDR2 ANQGSEA. Trimming removed 4 bases from V and 2 bases from J, with 14 bases in between. The CDR3 reads CSVGPGGGQETQYF. In DNA form, the CDR3 reads TGCAGCGTTGGGCCCGGGGGTGGGCAAGAGACCCAGTACTTC.

The V gene is TRBV28, the J gene TRBJ2-7; 7 bases are shared with TRBD1. CDR1 is MDHEN and CDR2 is SYDVKM in the germline V gene. The junction had 10 bases not matched to a gene; V was cut back by 8 bases and J by 3 bases. This CDR3 region has 14 residues. This CDR3 reads CASCDRQGDYEQYF. The CDR3 bases are TGTGCCAGCTGCGATCGACAGGGTGACTACGAGCAGTACTTC.

The V and J genes are TRBV7-9 and TRBJ1-2; 8 nucleotides line up with TRBD1. The CDR3 runs to 16 residues. V trimming: 5 bases; J trimming: 4 bases; junction bases outside the gene matches: 12. The germline V gene has CDR1 SEHNR and CDR2 FQNEAQ (reference sequence). CDR3 coding DNA: TGTGCCAGCAGCCTTGGACAGGGCGCCTCCAGCTATGGCTACACCTTC. It codes for CASSLGQGASSYGYTF. Variable domain in full (rest from reference TRBV7-9 and TRBJ1-2): DTGVSQNPRHKITKRGQNVTFRCDPISEHNRLYWYRQTLGQGPEFLTYFQNEAQLEKSRLLSDRFSAERPKGSFSTLEIQRTEQGDSAMYLCASSLGQGASSYGYTFGSGTRLTVV.